This section outlines one T cell receptor (beta chain) sequence together with its context. The record originates from a study of patients and donors after allogeneic stem cell transplantation. V lost 5 bases, J lost 2 bases, and 5 bases stayed unmatched. From germline, CDR1 is SGHAT and CDR2 FQNNGV. The length of the CDR3 is 15 residues. TCRdb reprocessed the RT-PCR reads with MiXCR, giving one entry per CDR3 protein. The table shows about 150,000 distinct CDR3 sequences, with over 30% occurring only once. This chain connects TRBV11-2 to TRBJ2-5, with 10 bases matching TRBD2. The sequence was collected from a human donor who was either an allogeneic HSCT recipient or a stem cell or donor lymphocyte infusion donor (not recorded which). It is not recorded whose cells these are; they may come from a transplant donor. The sequencing input was blood, either unsorted or a sorted T cell fraction (not recorded which). The CDR3 spells CASSARSGGQETQYF. CDR3 coding DNA: TGTGCCAGCAGCGCCCGTAGCGGGGGGCAAGAGACCCAGTACTTC.